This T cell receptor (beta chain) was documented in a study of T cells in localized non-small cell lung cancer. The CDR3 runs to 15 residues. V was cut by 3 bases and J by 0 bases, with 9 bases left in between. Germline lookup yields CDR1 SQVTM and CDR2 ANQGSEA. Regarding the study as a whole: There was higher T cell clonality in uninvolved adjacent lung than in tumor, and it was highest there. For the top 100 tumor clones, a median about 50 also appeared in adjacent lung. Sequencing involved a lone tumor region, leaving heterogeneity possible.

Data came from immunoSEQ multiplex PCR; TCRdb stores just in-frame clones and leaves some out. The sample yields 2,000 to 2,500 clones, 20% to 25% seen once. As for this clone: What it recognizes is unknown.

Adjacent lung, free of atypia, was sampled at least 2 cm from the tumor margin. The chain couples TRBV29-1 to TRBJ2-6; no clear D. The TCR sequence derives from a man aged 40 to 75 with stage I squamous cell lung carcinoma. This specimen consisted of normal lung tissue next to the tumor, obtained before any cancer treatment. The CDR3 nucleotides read TGCAGCGTTGACTCGCGAAGCTCTGGGGCCAACGTCCTGACTTTC. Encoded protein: CSVDSRSSGANVLTF.